This TCR beta chain was observed in a study of cytomegalovirus exposure and HLA in healthy donors. Study details: The same platform used for the 500 to 850 first-cohort repertoires was also used for the 100 to 150 validation repertoires, as a later analysis reported.

Comment on this clone: The antigen is undetermined.

Study conclusions and caveats: For most TCR sequences rarity was the rule, although some public TCRs occurred in many donors.

The table came from immunoSEQ multiplex PCR; TCRdb's copy has only in-frame clones and leaves some out. The sample includes fewer than 150,000 clones, approximately 90% of them seen just once. The CDR3 length is 15 residues. J lost 8 bases, V lost 6 bases, and 9 bases had no gene match. The V gene's germline CDR1 is MDHEN and CDR2 SYDVKM. Sequencing used PBMCs. V and J are TRBV28 and TRBJ1-6, with 8 bases identical to TRBD1. The sequence derives from a man aged 18-30 years in good health and CMV-seropositive. Here the CDR3 DNA reads TGTGCCAGCAGAAGCCCAGGGGGCTGGGATTCACCCCTCCACTTT. Protein: CASRSPGGWDSPLHF.